This T cell receptor (beta chain) was retrieved from a study of T cells in Graves' hyperthyroidism and ophthalmopathy. Findings and limits, study-wide: Appearing also in blood were most of the thyroid clonotypes expanded above 0.001. A model built on 13 V-J features separated ophthalmopathy from stable hyperthyroidism.

The CDR3 is 11 residues long. The V and J ends lost 7 bases and 2 bases respectively, with 4 bases between them. CDR1 is SGHTA, CDR2 FQGNSA, per germline. Ophthalmopathy patients all had a Clinical Activity Score of at least 3, a NOSPECS grade of at least 4 and disease under 3 months old. As concerns this clonotype: What it binds is unknown. A much bigger clone sits one base away, suggesting this may be a read error.

Regions amplified from RNA transcripts were the TCR beta CDR3 regions. Initially, a first-round RT-PCR of the TCR CDR3 employed the HTBI primer set. MiXCR, run by TCRdb on the multiplex PCR reads, gives a single entry per CDR3 protein. The sample shows about 640,000 distinct CDR3 sequences, roughly 20% of them seen only once. The chain combines TRBV7-2 with TRBJ2-3; D ambiguous. Sequencing was performed on blood. The receptor comes from a man between 25 and 39 years old with Graves' ophthalmopathy. The CDR3 bases are TGTGCCAGCACTTACACAGATACGCAGTATTTT. Translation: CASTYTDTQYF.